A single sample is the source of the 5 T cell receptor beta chains below, sequenced in a study of T cell responses to AZD1222 COVID-19 vaccine. Profiled with immunoSEQ multiplex PCR; TCRdb holds only in-frame clones, not every one. This sample has around 80,000 clones, with about four fifths found just once. The material sequenced was peripheral blood, taken 28 days after the second AZD1222 dose. The origin of the receptors is an adult who received the AZD1222 COVID-19 vaccine.

This sequence joins TRBV30 and TRBJ1-2, with TRBD1 identical over 8 bases. Germline V lookup: CDR1 GTSNPN, CDR2 SVGIG (reference sequence). This CDR3 spans 14 amino acids. V shed 4 bases and J 6 bases; nucleotides not matched to a gene: 10. The CDR3 coding sequence is TGTGCCTGGACTGCCCAGGGGGCAATTGATGGCTACACCTTC. Its protein product is CAWTAQGAIDGYTF. Using reference TRBV30 and TRBJ1-2 for the parts outside the CDR3, the full variable domain is SQTIHQWPATLVQPVGSPLSLECTVEGTSNPNLYWYRQAAGRGLQLLFYSVGIGQISSEVPQNLSASRPQDRQFILSSKKLLLSDSGFYLCAWTAQGAIDGYTFGSGTRLTVV.

This chain uses TRBV29-1 with TRBJ1-2; the match to TRBD1 covers 9 bases. Germline CDR1 reads SQVTM; CDR2 reads ANQGSEA. V lost 6 bases, J lost 7 bases, and 12 bases stayed unmatched. The CDR3 spans 14 residues. This CDR3 is CSVAEQGAVSGYTF. The CDR3 nucleotides are TGCAGCGTGGCTGAACAGGGGGCAGTATCTGGCTACACCTTC.

This chain connects TRBV7-6 to TRBJ2-3; D may correspond to TRBD1 or TRBD2 (5 bases each). V was pared by 2 bases and J by 4 bases, with 13 bases between. The CDR3 sequence is 15 residues long. Germline lookup yields CDR1 SGHVS and CDR2 FNYEAQ. The CDR3 spells CASSLLGDLADTQYF. The CDR3 bases are TGTGCCAGCAGCTTACTGGGGGATTTGGCAGATACGCAGTATTTT. The full variable domain, completed using reference TRBV7-6 and TRBJ2-3, is GAGVSQSPRYKVTKRGQDVALRCDPISGHVSLYWYRQALGQGPEFLTYFNYEAQQDKSGLPNDRFSAERPEGSISTLTIQRTEQRDSAMYRCASSLLGDLADTQYFGPGTRLTVL.

This clone showed up just a few times. The chain couples TRBV25-1 to TRBJ2-7, with D hard to call. The CDR3 has 14 residues. V gave up 0 bases and J gave up 3 bases, with 9 bases separating them. Looked up from germline, CDR1 is MGHDK and CDR2 is SYGVNS. Written as DNA, the CDR3 is TGTGCCAGCAGTGAATATACGGCCGGCTACGAGCAGTACTTC. Its protein product is CASSEYTAGYEQYF.

This clone has just a few counts. This sequence joins TRBV30 and TRBJ2-3, with a possible D match to TRBD1 (6 bases). The ends were cut back, 6 bases at V and 2 bases at J, with 12 bases in the middle. The CDR3 sequence is 13 residues long. Per the germline V gene, CDR1 is GTSNPN and CDR2 is SVGIG (reference sequence). In nucleotides, the CDR3 is TGTGCCTGTCGGGACAAAAACACAGATACGCAGTATTTT. Its protein is CACRDKNTDTQYF.